The 32 T cell receptor beta chains below come from one sample, sequenced in a study of blood T cell repertoires in COVID-19. Produced via immunoSEQ multiplex PCR; TCRdb's table is partial and in-frame only. Seen here are 150,000 to 170,000 clones, roughly four fifths observed once, and the top ten hold 9.5% to 13%. The sequenced sample was peripheral blood. These receptors all come from a woman aged 55 to 70 with COVID-19, enrolled during active disease.

The chain joins TRBV7-3 to TRBJ2-1; no clear D. There are 16 residues in the CDR3. V was clipped by 0 bases and J by 4 bases, with 13 bases between them. Germline CDR1 SGHTA, CDR2 FQGTGA. For the CDR3, the DNA is TGTGCCAGCAGCTTAACGAAGGCAGGATTATACAATGAGCAGTTCTTC. Its protein product is CASSLTKAGLYNEQFF.

The V and J genes are TRBV7-9 and TRBJ1-4; D remains unclear. CDR3 size: 14 residues. The germline V and J ends were trimmed by 3 bases and 9 bases, with 14 bases remaining between them. Germline loops: CDR1 SEHNR, CDR2 FQNEAQ (reference sequence). DNA for the CDR3: TGTGCCAGCAGCTTGGGGAGAGGGAATCAAAAACTGTTTTTT. Protein sequence: CASSLGRGNQKLFF. The variable domain in full, with the rest retrieved from reference TRBV7-9 and TRBJ1-4, is DTGVSQNPRHKITKRGQNVTFRCDPISEHNRLYWYRQTLGQGPEFLTYFQNEAQLEKSRLLSDRFSAERPKGSFSTLEIQRTEQGDSAMYLCASSLGRGNQKLFFGSGTQLSVL.

The chain's CDR3 is CASSIRGSEGSYEQYF. CDR3 nucleotide sequence: TGTGCCAGTAGTATACGCGGGAGCGAGGGCTCCTACGAGCAGTACTTC. V and J are TRBV19 and TRBJ2-7; 7 bases are a match to TRBD2. Germline loops: CDR1 LNHDA, CDR2 SQIVND (reference sequence). The trim removed 2 bases at V and 0 bases at J, leaving 7 bases unmatched. The CDR3 is made up of 16 amino acids.

This clone was seen once. This rearrangement joins TRBV28 to TRBJ2-3, with D tentatively TRBD1 (6 bases). The germline CDR1 and CDR2 sequences are MDHEN and SYDVKM. V was clipped by 7 bases and J by 0 bases, with 11 bases between them. The CDR3 is 14 amino acids. The CDR3 here is CASITGTSTDTQYF. CDR3 sequence (DNA): TGTGCCAGCATTACCGGGACAAGCACAGATACGCAGTATTTT. The entire variable domain, with the rest obtained from reference TRBV28 and TRBJ2-3, is as follows: DVKVTQSSRYLVKRTGEKVFLECVQDMDHENMFWYRQDPGLGLRLIYFSYDVKMKEKGDIPEGYSVSREKKERFSLILESASTNQTSMYLCASITGTSTDTQYFGPGTRLTVL.

The CDR3 loop reads CASQRSRSTDTQYF. The CDR3 DNA reads TGTGCCAGTCAACGGTCCAGGAGCACAGATACGCAGTATTTT. The gene calls are TRBV5-6 and TRBJ2-3; D remains unclear. CDR3 size: 14 residues. Trimming stripped 8 bases from V and 0 bases from J, with 13 bases between. Per the germline V gene, CDR1 is SGHDT and CDR2 is YYEEEE.

CDR3 residues: CASSLTSAASTDTQYF. The CDR3 DNA sequence: TGTGCCAGCAGCCTCACTAGCGCCGCGAGCACAGATACGCAGTATTTT. The rearrangement links TRBV7-9 to TRBJ2-3, with TRBD2 identical over 7 bases. The CDR3 spans 16 residues. The V gene's germline CDR1 is SEHNR and CDR2 FQNEAQ (reference sequence). J was trimmed by 0 bases and V by 5 bases; bases with no gene match: 8.

The table lists this clone with a count of one. The CDR3 spells CASSPSRGWRAFF. DNA of the CDR3: TGTGCCAGTAGCCCTTCCAGGGGCTGGAGGGCTTTCTTT. The chain recombines TRBV19 with TRBJ1-1, with TRBD1 as a possible D gene (6 bases). Germline V gene lookup returns CDR1 LNHDA and CDR2 SQIVND (reference sequence). The CDR3 extends over 13 amino acids. Deletions cut 6 bases from V and 11 bases from J, with 19 bases between.

The V call is TRBV15, the J call TRBJ2-5, with no clear D. The V end was cut by 0 bases, the J end by 4 bases, with 6 bases between. Germline-derived CDR1 and CDR2 are LNHNV and YYDKDF (reference sequence). This CDR3 region has 13 residues. CDR3 DNA sequence: TGTGCCACCAGCAGAGAAAGGAGAGAGACCCAGTACTTC. This sequence encodes CATSRERRETQYF. Full variable domain (rest looked up from reference TRBV15 and TRBJ2-5): DAMVIQNPRYQVTQFGKPVTLSCSQTLNHNVMYWYQQKSSQAPKLLFHYYDKDFNNEADTPDNFQSRRPNTSFCFLDIRSPGLGDTAMYLCATSRERRETQYFGPGTRLLVL.

As concerns this clone: Other nucleotide sequences from this sample produce the same CDR3. The rearrangement joins TRBV18 to TRBJ1-5; 9 nucleotides line up with TRBD1. CDR1 and CDR2 (germline): KGHSH, LQKENI. The length of the CDR3 is 14 residues. With V trimmed by 2 bases and J by 4 bases, 0 bases remained unmatched. The CDR3 loop reads CASSPGTGNQPQHF. The CDR3 bases are TGTGCCAGCTCACCAGGGACAGGGAATCAGCCCCAGCATTTT.

This clone has just one count. J is TRBJ2-5 and V is TRBV12-5, with D maybe TRBD2 (7 bases). The CDR3 contains 16 residues. Germline V gene sequence: CDR1 LGHNT, CDR2 FRNRAP. Trimming cost V 4 bases and J 5 bases, with 20 bases left between them. The CDR3 region is CASGSPTRGAGETQYF. The CDR3 DNA is TGTGCTAGTGGTTCCCCTACCCGGGGGGCGGGGGAGACCCAGTACTTC.

This clone appeared many times. The chain links TRBV19 to TRBJ2-7; the match to TRBD1 covers 9 bases. Trimming at V came to 5 bases and at J to 5 bases, leaving 4 bases not matched to a gene. This CDR3 comprises 13 residues. Germline-derived CDR1 and CDR2 are LNHDA and SQIVND (reference sequence). This CDR3 is CASSVRTGDEQYV. The DNA for the CDR3 is TGTGCCAGTAGTGTGAGGACAGGGGACGAGCAGTACGTC.

CDR3 loop: CASSPRTVAYNEQFF. As DNA, the CDR3 is TGTGCCAGTAGTCCCCGGACAGTGGCCTACAATGAGCAGTTCTTC. The chain recombines TRBV19 with TRBJ2-1, with D maybe TRBD1 (6 bases). In germline, CDR1 is LNHDA, CDR2 SQIVND (reference sequence). The V and J ends lost 5 bases and 2 bases respectively, with 13 bases between them. CDR3 length: 15 residues.

The V gene is TRBV9, the J gene TRBJ2-7, with 8 bases aligning to TRBD1. V shed 4 bases and J 2 bases; nucleotides not matched to a gene: 8. This CDR3 comprises 15 residues. Per the germline V gene, CDR1 is SGDLS and CDR2 is YYNGEE. CDR3 coding DNA: TGTGCCAGCAGCTTGGGAACAGGGGGTCCCTACGAGCAGTACTTC. Translated, it gives CASSLGTGGPYEQYF.

The chain combines TRBV5-1 with TRBJ2-1; TRBD1 matches 9 bases. The J segment lost 8 bases and the V segment lost 1 base, leaving 7 bases of the junction unmatched. The CDR3 loop spans 15 amino acids. Germline V CDR1 and CDR2: SGHRS, YFSETQ. The CDR3 protein is CASSLLGQGYDEQFF. The CDR3 coding sequence is TGCGCCAGCAGCTTGTTGGGACAGGGTTACGATGAGCAGTTCTTC.

This chain uses TRBV12-5 with TRBJ1-5; perhaps TRBD1 as D (5 bases). This CDR3 has 16 amino acids. V dropped 2 bases and J dropped 0 bases, with 11 bases sitting between them. Germline V gene lookup returns CDR1 LGHNT and CDR2 FRNRAP. The CDR3 region has the DNA TGTGCTAGTGGTTTGCGCCAGGGAAATAGCAATCAGCCCCAGCATTTT. It translates to CASGLRQGNSNQPQHF.

This chain connects TRBV5-1 to TRBJ1-2; TRBD1 agrees at 8 bases. The CDR3 runs to 14 residues. J was trimmed by 7 bases and V by 4 bases; bases with no gene match: 9. The V gene's germline CDR1 is SGHRS and CDR2 YFSETQ. The CDR3 sequence is CASSTGQGVGGYTF. In DNA, the CDR3 is TGCGCCAGCAGCACCGGACAGGGAGTTGGTGGCTACACCTTC. The whole variable domain, filled in from reference TRBV5-1 and TRBJ1-2, reads KAGVTQTPRYLIKTRGQQVTLSCSPISGHRSVSWYQQTPGQGLQFLFEYFSETQRNKGNFPGRFSGRQFSNSRSEMNVSTLELGDSALYLCASSTGQGVGGYTFGSGTRLTVV.

This clone showed up just a few times. V is TRBV5-1 and J is TRBJ1-2, with a weak D call TRBD1 (5 bases). V lost 0 bases and J 6 bases, leaving 15 bases between the germline ends. This CDR3 contains 15 residues. Germline CDR1 is SGHRS and CDR2 is YFSETQ. This CDR3 is CASSLVPARANGYTF. The CDR3 DNA follows: TGCGCCAGCAGCTTGGTGCCCGCCAGGGCCAATGGCTACACCTTC.

The chain combines TRBV14 with TRBJ2-1; D is unclear. V lost 10 bases and J lost 7, with 14 bases in between. Germline V gene lookup returns CDR1 SGHDN and CDR2 FVKESK. This CDR3 region has 12 residues. The DNA for the CDR3 is TGTGCCAACTCGTCTATCATGAATGAGCAGTTCTTC. This gives the protein CANSSIMNEQFF.

The chain couples TRBV9 to TRBJ1-1; possibly TRBD1 for D (5 bases). Trimming left V 0 bases short and J 5 bases short, with 11 bases between. Germline V CDR1 and CDR2: SGDLS, YYNGEE. The CDR3 contains 14 residues. The CDR3: CASSVVGVRTEAFF. The CDR3 DNA is TGTGCCAGCAGCGTAGTAGGGGTTCGGACTGAAGCTTTCTTT.

This clone was seen more than once but under ten times. V is TRBV7-9 and J is TRBJ1-2; 11 nucleotides line up with TRBD1. The germline CDR1 and CDR2 sequences are SEHNR and FQNEAQ (reference sequence). Trimming cost V 5 bases and J 8 bases; bases outside gene matches: 10. The CDR3 totals 15 residues. This CDR3 is CASSLGQGERYGYTF. Here the CDR3 DNA reads TGTGCCAGCAGCCTGGGACAGGGGGAGCGGTACGGCTACACCTTC.

The chain links TRBV10-2 to TRBJ1-1; weak D call: TRBD1 (5 bases). CDR3 length: 13 residues. Trimming left V 6 bases short and J 1 base short, with 9 bases between. The germline gives CDR1 WSHSY, CDR2 SAAADI. The CDR3 protein is CASRGLPNTEAFF. Here the CDR3 DNA reads TGCGCCAGCAGGGGACTCCCGAACACTGAAGCTTTCTTT.

As regards this clone: Other nucleotide sequences from this sample produce the same CDR3. The CDR3 DNA reads TGTGCCAGCAGCCAAGGACGGGGGAATCAGCCCCAGCATTTT. Its protein product is CASSQGRGNQPQHF. The V call is TRBV3-1 (or the pseudogene TRBV3-2), the J call TRBJ1-5, with D possibly TRBD1 on 5 matching bases. Germline V gives CDR1 LGHDT, CDR2 YNNKEL (reference sequence). The CDR3 length is 14 residues. V gave up 1 base and J gave up 4 bases, with 8 bases separating them.

V gene TRBV6-1 combines with J gene TRBJ2-7; the D gene is possibly TRBD2 (6 bases). V was pared by 2 bases and J by 5 bases, with 10 bases between. The CDR3 extends over 13 amino acids. Looked up from germline, CDR1 is MNHNS and CDR2 is SASEGT. The DNA of the CDR3 is TGTGCCAGCAGTGAATACGGGGGTAACGAGCAGTACGTC. This codes for CASSEYGGNEQYV.

The V and J genes are TRBV27 and TRBJ1-1, with TRBD1 identical over 11 bases. V shed 5 bases, J shed 1 base, and the junction held 9 bases outside the gene matches. The CDR3 is 17 amino acids. Germline CDR1 is MNHEY and CDR2 is SMNVEV (reference sequence). CDR3: CASSIRTGGVSNTEAFF. The DNA for the CDR3 is TGTGCCAGCAGTATTCGGACAGGGGGCGTTTCGAACACTGAAGCTTTCTTT.

The chain combines TRBV2 with TRBJ1-1, with 10 bases that match TRBD1. CDR1 and CDR2 from the germline V gene are SNHLY and FYNNEI. The CDR3 has 16 amino acids. The junction had 6 bases not matched to a gene; V was cut back by 5 bases and J by 0 bases. CDR3 residues: CASSWATGGVNTEAFF. CDR3 bases: TGTGCCAGCAGTTGGGCGACAGGGGGCGTGAACACTGAAGCTTTCTTT.

This clone was counted between two and nine times. The rearrangement links TRBV12-5 to TRBJ1-5, with a weak D call TRBD1 (6 bases). V lost 1 base to trimming and J lost 0 bases, with 10 bases between them. This CDR3 has 16 amino acids. CDR1 and CDR2 (germline): LGHNT, FRNRAP. Here the CDR3 reads CASGLAQGYSNQPQHF. The CDR3 DNA sequence: TGTGCTAGTGGTTTGGCACAGGGATATAGCAATCAGCCCCAGCATTTT.

The rearrangement links TRBV7-3 to TRBJ2-2; 7 nucleotides match TRBD1. The V and J ends lost 4 bases and 4 bases, in that order; junction bases with no gene match: 12. Looked up from germline, CDR1 is SGHTA and CDR2 is FQGTGA. The CDR3 is 17 residues long. CDR3 sequence reads: CASSSNHLTGITGELFF. CDR3 DNA sequence: TGTGCCAGCAGCTCGAACCACCTGACAGGGATCACCGGGGAGCTGTTTTTT.

This chain links TRBV24-1 with TRBJ1-4, with 7 bases aligning to TRBD1. Per germline, CDR1 KGHDR and CDR2 SFDVKD. V gave up 9 bases and J gave up 9 bases; unmatched junction bases: 9. CDR3 size: 13 residues. CDR3 bases: TGTGCCACCTCGGACAGGCGAAACCAAAAACTGTTTTTT. It specifies CATSDRRNQKLFF.

The genes are TRBV19 and TRBJ1-5; D gene uncertain. The CDR3 totals 14 residues. V was trimmed by 3 bases and J by 3 bases, leaving 9 bases between them. Germline-derived CDR1 and CDR2 are LNHDA and SQIVND (reference sequence). DNA of the CDR3: TGTGCCAGTAGTATGAGTCTGCTCAATCAGCCCCAGCATTTT. As protein: CASSMSLLNQPQHF.

The CDR3: CSAPGGPTQYF. DNA of the CDR3: TGCAGTGCTCCAGGGGGCCCTACGCAGTATTTT. V usage is TRBV20-1 and J usage is TRBJ2-3; TRBD1 matches at 8 bases. The CDR3 contains 11 residues. Germline V gene data show CDR1 as DFQATT and CDR2 as SNEGSKA (reference sequence). The ends lost 5 bases at V and 8 bases at J; junction bases unmatched: 3.

The rearrangement joins TRBV10-3 to TRBJ1-5; D uncertain. There are 14 residues in the CDR3. CDR1 is ENHRY and CDR2 is SYGVKD in the germline V gene. Trimming stripped 2 bases from V and 3 bases from J, with 8 bases between. The CDR3 region has the DNA TGTGCCATCAGTGAGGTACAGACCAATCAGCCCCAGCATTTT. This encodes CAISEVQTNQPQHF.

The sample holds a few counts of this clone. V and J are TRBV6-1 and TRBJ2-7; TRBD1 aligns across 8 bases. The CDR3 spans 18 residues. The germline V gene has CDR1 MNHNS and CDR2 SASEGT. V was pared by 0 bases and J by 0 bases, with 10 bases of the junction left unmatched. In nucleotides, the CDR3 is TGTGCCAGCAGTGAAGCTTCCCCGGGACAGGTGAGCTCCTACGAGCAGTACGTC. Translating it yields CASSEASPGQVSSYEQYV.